These 31 T cell receptor beta chains were sequenced from one sample in a study of shared clonotypes between healthy human individuals. Libraries were prepared by immunoSEQ multiplex PCR; TCRdb keeps only in-frame clonotypes and omits some of them. This sample has 2 million to 2.5 million clones, with 80% to 95% found just once. The sample comprised naive CD4+ T cells from PBMCs. Subset reported: CD45RA+ positively selected. These receptors were taken from a man aged 18-30 years in good health. Some clones in this sample may be carry-over from other donors' samples.

This chain links TRBV5-1 with TRBJ2-5; TRBD1 might be the D (7 bases). Germline CDR1 is SGHRS and CDR2 is YFSETQ. This CDR3 region has 15 residues. Trimming took off 0 bases at V and 3 bases at J, with 12 bases between the two ends. The CDR3 DNA follows: TGCGCCAGCAGCTTGGACAGGGGCGGGGAAGAGACCCAGTACTTC. Its protein is CASSLDRGGEETQYF.

The rearrangement links TRBV19 to TRBJ1-1; D is uncertain. The CDR3 extends over 13 amino acids. Germline values: CDR1 LNHDA, CDR2 SQIVND (reference sequence). V was clipped by 3 bases and J by 1 base, with 6 bases between them. CDR3 sequence reads: CASSMLANTEAFF. Here the CDR3 DNA reads TGTGCCAGTAGTATGTTAGCGAACACTGAAGCTTTCTTT.

This clone was recorded a few times. The same CDR3 is also encoded by other DNA sequences in this sample. The chain links TRBV29-1 to TRBJ1-1; D is uncertain. Germline-derived CDR1 and CDR2 are SQVTM and ANQGSEA. CDR3 size: 13 residues. V gave up 4 bases and J gave up 2 bases, with 11 bases separating them. The chain's CDR3 is CSVVRPLNTEAFF. CDR3 sequence (DNA): TGCAGCGTTGTTAGGCCACTAAACACTGAAGCTTTCTTT. The whole variable domain, filled in from reference TRBV29-1 and TRBJ1-1, reads SAVISQKPSRDICQRGTSLTIQCQVDSQVTMMFWYRQQPGQSLTLIATANQGSEATYESGFVIDKFPISRPNLTFSTLTVSNMSPEDSSIYLCSVVRPLNTEAFFGQGTRLTVV.

This clone appeared once. The chain carries TRBV6-5 and TRBJ1-4; perhaps TRBD1 as D (6 bases). The ends were cut back, 0 bases at V and 8 bases at J, with 13 bases in the middle. Germline CDR1 MNHEY, CDR2 SVGAGI. The CDR3 runs to 15 residues. The CDR3 DNA sequence: TGTGCCAGCAGTTACTCTGGGGGGCGAGAGGAAAAACTGTTTTTT. Its translation is CASSYSGGREEKLFF.

V gene TRBV27 combines with J gene TRBJ2-1; weak D call: TRBD1 (6 bases). The V end lost 3 bases, the J end lost 3 bases, and 9 bases lay between the germline ends. Germline CDR1 and CDR2: MNHEY and SMNVEV (reference sequence). There are 14 residues in the CDR3. CDR3 coding DNA: TGTGCCAGCAGTTTTGGGGGCCGCTACAATGAGCAGTTCTTC. It codes for CASSFGGRYNEQFF.

V and J are TRBV27 and TRBJ2-3; D is undetermined. The length of the CDR3 is 13 residues. Per the germline V gene, CDR1 is MNHEY and CDR2 is SMNVEV (reference sequence). Trimming stripped 3 bases from V and 5 bases from J, with 9 bases between. The CDR3 nucleotides are TGTGCCAGCAGTTTTGGCGTCGGAGATACGCAGTATTTT. This encodes CASSFGVGDTQYF.

The chain recombines TRBV6-5 with TRBJ1-5; no clear D. V was pared by 5 bases and J by 2 bases, with 13 bases between. Germline lookup yields CDR1 MNHEY and CDR2 SVGAGI. This CDR3 region has 15 residues. CDR3 loop: CASSTLLRGNQPQHF. For the CDR3, the DNA is TGTGCCAGCAGTACCCTTCTTAGGGGCAATCAGCCCCAGCATTTT.

The gene calls are TRBV28 and TRBJ1-2; D gene ambiguous. V shed 8 bases and J shed 8 bases, with 15 bases lying between them. CDR1 and CDR2 from the germline V gene are MDHEN and SYDVKM. CDR3 length equals 12 residues. The CDR3 DNA reads as TGTGCCAGCGGCATTCGCGTGGGAGGCTACACCTTC. Translated, it gives CASGIRVGGYTF.

A note on this clone: The same CDR3 can be traced to other DNA sequences in this sample. The chain links TRBV19 to TRBJ2-1; no clear D. The CDR3 covers 11 residues. V was pared by 5 bases and J by 12 bases, with 11 bases between. CDR1 is LNHDA and CDR2 is SQIVND in the germline V gene (reference sequence). The CDR3 loop reads CASSPGLVQFF. CDR3 bases: TGTGCCAGTAGTCCCGGGTTAGTGCAGTTCTTC.

The CDR3 nucleotides read TGTGCCAGCAGCTTGATGGGAGTTCCTAACTATGGCTACACCTTC. Protein sequence: CASSLMGVPNYGYTF. This chain joins TRBV11-1 and TRBJ1-2; D unclear. V was clipped by 3 bases and J by 0 bases, with 11 bases between them. This CDR3 comprises 15 residues. The germline CDR1 and CDR2 sequences are SGHAT and FQDESV (reference sequence).

The DNA of the CDR3 is TGTGCCAGCAGCTTAAATTTACTAGCGGGAGGGCCCGGCACAGATACGCAGTATTTT. Its protein is CASSLNLLAGGPGTDTQYF. The gene calls are TRBV7-3 and TRBJ2-3; TRBD2 matches 13 bases. CDR3 length: 19 residues. V was pared by 1 base and J by 1 base, with 8 bases of the junction left unmatched. CDR1 SGHTA and CDR2 FQGTGA come from the germline V gene.

The V and J genes are TRBV25-1 and TRBJ1-4; D possibly corresponds to TRBD1 (5 bases). CDR3 length: 15 amino acids. Trimming removed 2 bases at V and 8 bases at J, with 15 bases between. In germline, CDR1 is MGHDK, CDR2 SYGVNS. The CDR3 loop reads CASSEPQGVGEKLFF. The CDR3, as DNA: TGTGCCAGCAGTGAACCACAAGGGGTGGGGGAAAAACTGTTTTTT.

This chain joins TRBV18 and TRBJ2-5; no clear D. V was clipped by 5 bases and J by 0 bases, with 7 bases between them. Germline V gene data show CDR1 as KGHSH and CDR2 as LQKENI. The CDR3 runs to 13 residues. CDR3: CASSWGNQETQYF. CDR3 coding DNA: TGTGCCAGCTCATGGGGTAACCAAGAGACCCAGTACTTC.

The chain employs TRBV11-2 and TRBJ2-3; 9 positions match TRBD1. CDR3 length: 17 residues. Looked up from germline, CDR1 is SGHAT and CDR2 is FQNNGV. V gave up 1 base and J gave up 0 bases; unmatched junction bases: 5. CDR3 sequence reads: CASSLVWTGVSTDTQYF. In nucleotides, the CDR3 is TGTGCCAGCAGCTTAGTGTGGACAGGGGTTAGCACAGATACGCAGTATTTT.

This clone was found a few times. V usage is TRBV6-4 and J usage is TRBJ1-1; D not certain. The ends were cut back, 4 bases at V and 4 bases at J, with 10 bases in the middle. CDR3 length: 13 residues. Germline V lookup: CDR1 MRHNA, CDR2 SNTAGT. CDR3: CASSVEEGTEAFF. In DNA, the CDR3 is TGTGCCAGCAGTGTGGAGGAGGGCACTGAAGCTTTCTTT.

V usage is TRBV19 and J usage is TRBJ1-1, with 7 bases fitting TRBD1. This CDR3 comprises 13 residues. V was clipped by 6 bases and J by 5 bases; unmatched bases: 6. Germline V gene data show CDR1 as LNHDA and CDR2 as SQIVND (reference sequence). The CDR3 region has the DNA TGTGCCAGTAGGCCGGGACAGCCTACTGAAGCTTTCTTT. It yields the protein CASRPGQPTEAFF.

This clone appeared a single time. The chain is built from TRBV6-4 and TRBJ1-5, with no clear D. CDR1 and CDR2 (germline): MRHNA, SNTAGT. Trimming removed 6 bases from V and 4 bases from J, with 7 bases in between. The CDR3 consists of 12 residues. In DNA, the CDR3 is TGTGCCAGCAGCCCGATTAATCAGCCCCAGCATTTT. Translated: CASSPINQPQHF.

This sequence joins TRBV6-5 and TRBJ2-7; TRBD1 matches 7 bases. Unmatched junction bases numbered 9, after V lost 6 bases and J lost 1 base. The CDR3 contains 15 residues. The V gene's germline CDR1 is MNHEY and CDR2 SVGAGI. CDR3 amino acids: CASRSDRVGSYEQYF. The CDR3 nucleotides are TGTGCCAGCAGATCCGACAGGGTAGGATCCTACGAGCAGTACTTC.

The CDR3, as DNA: TGTGCCAGCAGTTTCCCGAACTCTGGGGCCAACGTCCTGACTTTC. It translates to CASSFPNSGANVLTF. The chain uses TRBV7-9 and TRBJ2-6, with unresolved D. Germline loops: CDR1 SEHNR, CDR2 FQNEAQ (reference sequence). With 6 bases removed from V and 0 bases from J, the gap between germline ends came to 9 bases. The CDR3 sequence is 15 residues long.

This chain links TRBV29-1 with TRBJ2-1, with D possibly matching TRBD1 (6 bases). The CDR3 is 13 amino acids. V was cut by 4 bases and J by 4 bases, with 11 bases left in between. CDR1 is SQVTM and CDR2 is ANQGSEA in the germline V gene. This chain's CDR3 is CSVGGHYYNEQFF. The CDR3 DNA is TGCAGCGTTGGGGGGCACTATTACAATGAGCAGTTCTTC.

The CDR3 here is CASLARGANTEAFF. The CDR3 region has the DNA TGTGCCAGCCTCGCCAGGGGCGCGAACACTGAAGCTTTCTTT. The chain employs TRBV6-5 and TRBJ1-1; D possibly corresponds to TRBD1 (6 bases). The CDR3 sequence is 14 residues long. CDR1 MNHEY and CDR2 SVGAGI come from the germline V gene. V shed 8 bases and J shed 1 base, with 14 bases lying between them.

The chain joins TRBV5-1 to TRBJ2-7, with TRBD2 matching 7 bases. From germline, CDR1 is SGHRS and CDR2 YFSETQ. After removal of 2 bases from V and 7 bases from J, the junction contained 15 bases not matched to a gene. The CDR3 is made up of 16 amino acids. CDR3 sequence (DNA): TGCGCCAGCAGCTTCTCCCCCCAGGGCGGAGCGGGGGAGCAGTACTTC. As protein: CASSFSPQGGAGEQYF.

Details on this clone: The same CDR3 can be traced to other DNA sequences in this sample. The rearrangement uses TRBV7-9 and TRBJ1-5; weak D call: TRBD1 (5 bases). Trimming pared 4 bases from V and 7 bases from J, leaving 11 bases between. The germline V gene encodes CDR1 SEHNR and CDR2 FQNEAQ (reference sequence). The CDR3 is 13 residues long. The CDR3 nucleotides are TGTGCCAGCAGCTCTCAGGGAGAGCAGCCCCAGCATTTT. Amino acid sequence: CASSSQGEQPQHF.

The chain carries TRBV5-1 and TRBJ1-2; 7 bases are a match to TRBD1. The germline V gene has CDR1 SGHRS and CDR2 YFSETQ. The V segment lost 4 bases and the J segment 4 bases; nucleotides outside the gene matches: 10. This CDR3 has 15 residues. CDR3 in amino acids: CASSPGTASPYGYTF. In DNA form, the CDR3 reads TGCGCCAGCAGCCCCGGGACAGCCTCCCCCTATGGCTACACCTTC.

This chain joins TRBV19 and TRBJ2-1; no definite D call. The CDR3 extends over 15 amino acids. Germline CDR1 LNHDA, CDR2 SQIVND (reference sequence). The V end was cut by 3 bases, the J end by 3 bases, with 12 bases between. The CDR3 region is CASSMSLGNYNEQFF. As DNA, the CDR3 is TGTGCCAGTAGTATGAGTTTAGGAAACTACAATGAGCAGTTCTTC.

The V call is TRBV18, the J call TRBJ1-1; 7 bases are shared with TRBD1. V dropped 6 bases and J dropped 3; count of bases not matched to a gene: 4. Germline CDR1 is KGHSH and CDR2 is LQKENI. The CDR3 is 13 residues long. CDR3: CASSRGQDTEAFF. The DNA for the CDR3 is TGTGCCAGCTCCCGTGGACAGGACACTGAAGCTTTCTTT. Looking up the rest from reference TRBV18 and TRBJ1-1 gives the full variable domain: NAGVMQNPRHLVRRRGQEARLRCSPMKGHSHVYWYRQLPEEGLKFMVYLQKENIIDESGMPKERFSAEFPKEGPSILRIQQVVRGDSAAYFCASSRGQDTEAFFGQGTRLTVV.

This chain links TRBV7-9 with TRBJ2-2, with 9 bases aligning to TRBD1. This CDR3 comprises 16 residues. CDR1 SEHNR and CDR2 FQNEAQ come from the germline V gene (reference sequence). V lost 1 base, J lost 7 bases, and 7 bases stayed unmatched. In nucleotides, the CDR3 is TGTGCCAGCAGCTTAGGTGGACAGGGGTATGGCGGGGAGCTGTTTTTT. Translated: CASSLGGQGYGGELFF. Supplemented by reference TRBV7-9 and TRBJ2-2, the full variable domain reads DTGVSQNPRHKITKRGQNVTFRCDPISEHNRLYWYRQTLGQGPEFLTYFQNEAQLEKSRLLSDRFSAERPKGSFSTLEIQRTEQGDSAMYLCASSLGGQGYGGELFFGEGSRLTVL.

V and J are TRBV9 and TRBJ1-1, with TRBD1 as a possible D gene (5 bases). CDR1 and CDR2 from the germline V gene are SGDLS and YYNGEE. V was clipped by 0 bases and J by 6 bases, with 15 bases between them. CDR3 length equals 15 residues. For the CDR3, the DNA is TGTGCCAGCAGCGTAGAAATTGGGGGGAGGGCTGAAGCTTTCTTT. Its translation: CASSVEIGGRAEAFF.

The V and J genes are TRBV11-2 and TRBJ2-2; D ambiguous. CDR1 SGHAT and CDR2 FQNNGV come from the germline V gene. The V and J ends lost 3 bases and 0 bases respectively, with 11 bases between them. This CDR3 region has 16 residues. CDR3 sequence reads: CASSLRKRSNTGELFF. CDR3 sequence (DNA): TGTGCCAGCAGCTTGAGGAAACGGTCGAACACCGGGGAGCTGTTTTTT.

This clone was found once. This chain links TRBV7-2 with TRBJ2-5; no reliable D call. Trimming pared 0 bases from V and 5 bases from J, leaving 4 bases between. The CDR3 consists of 12 residues. Germline V gene sequence: CDR1 SGHTA, CDR2 FQGNSA. The CDR3 sequence: CASSLAYETQYF. The CDR3, as DNA: TGTGCCAGCAGCTTAGCGTATGAGACCCAGTACTTC.

The count of this clone is one. J is TRBJ1-2 and V is TRBV6-6; TRBD1 agrees at 9 bases. The CDR3 extends over 16 amino acids. The V and J ends lost 2 bases and 6 bases, in that order; junction bases with no gene match: 10. Per the germline V gene, CDR1 is MNHNY and CDR2 is SVGAGI (reference sequence). The CDR3 nucleotides are TGTGCCAGCAGTTACCCGGGACAGGGCACAAATGATGGCTACACCTTC. Translation gives CASSYPGQGTNDGYTF.